The clone carrying this T cell receptor beta chain occurred a few times. Its antigen is still unknown. This sample is drawn from a study of blood T cells in healthy people across ages. Study-wide points: In long-lived donors, naive CD4+ cell counts and diversity exceeded those of aged donors.

V was pared by 1 base and J by 7 bases, with 10 bases of the junction left unmatched. Germline loops: CDR1 LGHDT, CDR2 YNNKEL (reference sequence). There are 17 residues in the CDR3. Primers used in a second PCR of about 7 to 11 cycles were a sample-barcoded 5' primer and a J-beta primer mix. TCRdb re-called the 5' RACE reads through MiXCR, storing one row per CDR3 protein. The sample has fewer than 2,000,000 distinct CDR3 sequences; roughly 30% are singletons. The sample, around 10 milliliters of peripheral blood, was drawn from each donor. V gene TRBV3-1 combines with J gene TRBJ1-5; TRBD1 aligns across 10 bases. Material: blood. This TCR was sampled from a woman in her twenties or thirties in good health. The CDR3, as DNA: TGTGCCAGCAGCCAAGGGCGGGACAGGGGTTCGGGACAGCCCCAGCATTTT. Translating it yields CASSQGRDRGSGQPQHF.